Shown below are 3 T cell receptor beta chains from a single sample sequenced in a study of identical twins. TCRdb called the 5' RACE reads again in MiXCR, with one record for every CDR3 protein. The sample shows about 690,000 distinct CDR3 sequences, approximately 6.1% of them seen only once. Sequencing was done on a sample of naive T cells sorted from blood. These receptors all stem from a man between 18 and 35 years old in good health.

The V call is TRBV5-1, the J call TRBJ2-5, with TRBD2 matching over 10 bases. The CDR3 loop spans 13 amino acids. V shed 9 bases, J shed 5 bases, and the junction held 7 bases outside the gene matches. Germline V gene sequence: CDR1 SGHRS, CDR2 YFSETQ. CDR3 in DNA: TGCGCCACCAAGTCTAGCGGGAGTGAGACCCAGTACTTC. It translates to CATKSSGSETQYF.

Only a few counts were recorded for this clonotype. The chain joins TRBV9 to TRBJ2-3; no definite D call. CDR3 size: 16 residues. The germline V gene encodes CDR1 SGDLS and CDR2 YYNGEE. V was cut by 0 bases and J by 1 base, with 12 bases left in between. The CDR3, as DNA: TGTGCCAGCAGCGTAGTCCTCGGCTCGGGCACAGATACGCAGTATTTT. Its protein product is CASSVVLGSGTDTQYF.

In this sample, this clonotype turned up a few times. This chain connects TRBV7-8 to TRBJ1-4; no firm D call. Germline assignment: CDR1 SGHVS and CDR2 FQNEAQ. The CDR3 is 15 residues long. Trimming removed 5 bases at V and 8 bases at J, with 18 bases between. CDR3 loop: CASSPGQIMDEKLFF. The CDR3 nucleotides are TGTGCCAGCAGCCCTGGGCAGATAATGGACGAAAAACTGTTTTTT.